Shown below are 15 T cell receptor beta chains from a single sample sequenced in a study of T cells in Graves' hyperthyroidism and ophthalmopathy. Regions amplified from RNA transcripts were the TCR beta CDR3 regions. During a first-round RT-PCR of the TCR CDR3, the HTBI primer set was used. A single record per CDR3 protein comes from TCRdb applying MiXCR to the multiplex PCR reads. The sample lists some 250,000 distinct CDR3 sequences; 13% to 15% were seen once. Sequenced input: blood. Source of these receptors: a woman aged 50 to 60 with Graves' hyperthyroidism that later progressed to Graves' ophthalmopathy.

This clonotype was recorded at least ten times. The V gene is TRBV7-9, the J gene TRBJ2-1; D call uncertain. V lost 3 bases and J 3 bases, leaving 12 bases between the germline ends. The CDR3 totals 15 residues. The germline CDR1 and CDR2 sequences are SEHNR and FQNEAQ (reference sequence). The DNA of the CDR3 is TGTGCCAGCAGCTTCGGACGGCTCCTCTACAATGAGCAGTTCTTC. Translated, it gives CASSFGRLLYNEQFF.

This clonotype came up many times. CDR3 region: CATSDSDFVDGETQYF. CDR3 in DNA: TGTGCCACCAGTGATTCGGACTTTGTTGATGGAGAGACCCAGTACTTC. The rearrangement uses TRBV24-1 and TRBJ2-5, with a possible D match to TRBD2 (5 bases). Germline CDR1 KGHDR, CDR2 SFDVKD. The CDR3 contains 16 residues. V dropped 2 bases and J dropped 4 bases, with 16 bases sitting between them.

A note on this clonotype: A much larger clone differs by one base, so this may be a read error. The rearrangement joins TRBV24-1 to TRBJ2-5, with 8 bases aligning to TRBD1. The CDR3 totals 15 residues. Germline lookup yields CDR1 KGHDR and CDR2 SFDVKD. In nucleotides, the CDR3 is TGTGCCACCGGTGATCTGAGGACAGGGCTAGAGACCCAGTACTTC. Amino acid sequence: CATGDLRTGLETQYF.

The chain joins TRBV6-5 to TRBJ2-7, with no clear D. V dropped 0 bases and J dropped 5 bases, with 8 bases sitting between them. The CDR3 consists of 13 residues. CDR1 and CDR2 (germline): MNHEY, SVGAGI. In DNA, the CDR3 is TGTGCCAGCAGTTACTCGCCAAGGAACGAGCAGTACTTC. The encoded protein is CASSYSPRNEQYF.

This clonotype occurred many times. The chain uses TRBV7-9 and TRBJ2-3; no definite D call. Trimming removed 5 bases at V and 6 bases at J, with 6 bases between. This CDR3 spans 11 amino acids. Per the germline V gene, CDR1 is SEHNR and CDR2 is FQNEAQ (reference sequence). CDR3: CASSRSDTQYF. CDR3 DNA: TGTGCCAGCAGCCGGTCCGATACGCAGTATTTT.

The gene calls are TRBV7-9 and TRBJ1-1, with D uncertain. Germline V CDR1 and CDR2: SEHNR, FQNEAQ (reference sequence). The CDR3 extends over 13 amino acids. V lost 3 bases, J lost 5 bases, and 10 bases lay in between. The CDR3 coding sequence is TGTGCCAGCAGCTTCGATAGCTTGACTGAAGCTTTCTTT. It translates to CASSFDSLTEAFF.

The J gene is TRBJ1-5, the V gene TRBV7-9, with a tentative D call TRBD1 (5 bases). The CDR3 is 20 amino acids. Germline CDR1 and CDR2: SEHNR and FQNEAQ (reference sequence). Between the trimmed V and J ends, which lost 3 bases and 3 bases, there was a span of 27 bases. In nucleotides, the CDR3 is TGTGCCAGCAGCTTTTCGGGGGTGATCAAGGCCCTCGAGGACAATCAGCCCCAGCATTTT. This sequence encodes CASSFSGVIKALEDNQPQHF.

At least ten counts were recorded for this clonotype. This chain connects TRBV3-1 to TRBJ2-5; D gene unclear. The V gene's germline CDR1 is LGHDT and CDR2 YNNKEL (reference sequence). The CDR3 has 15 amino acids. Trimming removed 1 base at V and 1 base at J, with 10 bases between. The CDR3 DNA reads TGTGCCAGCAGCCAAGCCGAAGTGTCCCAAGAGACCCAGTACTTC. Its translation is CASSQAEVSQETQYF.

The chain couples TRBV5-1 to TRBJ1-2, with D possibly being TRBD1 (6 bases). V was cut by 4 bases and J by 0 bases, with 16 bases left in between. CDR1 and CDR2 from the germline V gene are SGHRS and YFSETQ. This CDR3 has 16 residues. In DNA, the CDR3 is TGCGCCAGCAGCCCGACAGGAGGAACCACTAACTATGGCTACACCTTC. It encodes CASSPTGGTTNYGYTF.

This clonotype has a count of ten or more. V is TRBV5-6 and J is TRBJ2-7, with 7 nucleotides matching TRBD2. V lost 4 bases and J lost 2; bases outside the gene matches: 12. The germline V gene encodes CDR1 SGHDT and CDR2 YYEEEE. The CDR3 extends over 16 amino acids. As DNA, the CDR3 is TGTGCCAGCAGCAGTCGTGGGTTGGCGGGGGCCTACGAGCAGTACTTC. Translated, it gives CASSSRGLAGAYEQYF.

This clonotype has more than one count but fewer than ten. The rearrangement links TRBV30 to TRBJ2-3; D is undetermined. The CDR3 totals 15 residues. Trimming removed 0 bases at V and 1 base at J, with 11 bases between. From germline, CDR1 is GTSNPN and CDR2 SVGIG (reference sequence). The CDR3 spells CAWSVKGMGTDTQYF. The CDR3 nucleotides read TGTGCCTGGAGTGTAAAGGGTATGGGCACAGATACGCAGTATTTT.

This clonotype was counted a few times. This chain connects TRBV9 to TRBJ1-1; TRBD1 is a possible D gene (5 bases). The CDR3 covers 15 residues. CDR1 and CDR2 (germline): SGDLS, YYNGEE. Deletions cut 7 bases from V and 2 bases from J, with 18 bases between. The chain's CDR3 is CASSRDPIINTEAFF. The DNA for the CDR3 is TGTGCCAGCTCCCGGGACCCTATTATTAACACTGAAGCTTTCTTT.

This clonotype showed up many times. The chain employs TRBV28 and TRBJ2-7, with 8 bases fitting TRBD2. The CDR3 sequence is 14 residues long. Germline V gives CDR1 MDHEN, CDR2 SYDVKM. V dropped 6 bases and J dropped 2; count of bases not matched to a gene: 6. CDR3 amino acids: CASSLSGEPYEQYF. DNA of the CDR3: TGTGCCAGCAGCCTTAGCGGGGAGCCCTACGAGCAGTACTTC.

As for this clonotype: Given a much more abundant clone one base away, this may be a read error. The chain has TRBV28 and TRBJ2-4, with TRBD1 matching over 9 bases. J was trimmed by 12 bases and V by 5 bases; bases with no gene match: 17. Per the germline V gene, CDR1 is MDHEN and CDR2 is SYDVKM. The CDR3 spans 16 residues. The CDR3 region has the DNA TGTGCCAGCAGTCGCCCCGGGACAGGGAGGCGGCTCACTCAGTACTTC. It yields the protein CASSRPGTGRRLTQYF.

This clonotype was found a few times. The rearrangement joins TRBV20-1 to TRBJ1-6; no clear D gene. The CDR3 has 13 residues. Germline-derived CDR1 and CDR2 are DFQATT and SNEGSKA (reference sequence). V was trimmed by 0 bases and J by 7 bases, leaving 7 bases between them. The CDR3 loop reads CSARDRANSPLHF. DNA of the CDR3: TGCAGTGCTAGAGATCGGGCGAATTCACCCCTCCACTTT.